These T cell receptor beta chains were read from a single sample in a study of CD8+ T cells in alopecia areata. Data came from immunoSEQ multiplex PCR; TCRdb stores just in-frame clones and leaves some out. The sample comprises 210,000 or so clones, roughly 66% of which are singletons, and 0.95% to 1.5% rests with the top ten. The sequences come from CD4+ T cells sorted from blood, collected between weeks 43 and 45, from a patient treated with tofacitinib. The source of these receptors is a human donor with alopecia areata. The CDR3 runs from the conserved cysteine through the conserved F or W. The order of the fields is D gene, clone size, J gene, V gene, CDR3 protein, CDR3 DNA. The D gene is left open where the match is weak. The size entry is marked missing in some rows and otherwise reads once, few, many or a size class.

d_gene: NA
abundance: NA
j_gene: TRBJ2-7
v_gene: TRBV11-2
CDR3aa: CASSLESQWAYEQYF
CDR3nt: TGTGCCAGCAGCTTAGAATCCCAGTGGGCCTACGAGCAGTACTTC

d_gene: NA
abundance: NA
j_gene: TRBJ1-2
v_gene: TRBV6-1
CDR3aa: CASSAHRSGTPNYGYTF
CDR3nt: TGTGCCAGCAGTGCACATAGATCTGGGACACCCAACTATGGCTACACCTTC

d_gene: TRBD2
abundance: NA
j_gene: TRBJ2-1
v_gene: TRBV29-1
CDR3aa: CSQSRLAGDQQFF
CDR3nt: TGCAGCCAATCGCGACTAGCGGGGGACCAGCAGTTCTTC

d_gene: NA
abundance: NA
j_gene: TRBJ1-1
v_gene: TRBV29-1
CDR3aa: CSVEDYGNTEAFF
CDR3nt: TGCAGCGTTGAAGACTACGGTAACACTGAAGCTTTCTTT

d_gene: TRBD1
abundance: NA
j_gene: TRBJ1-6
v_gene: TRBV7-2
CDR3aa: CASSSGGQMYNSPLHF
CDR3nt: TGTGCCAGCAGCTCGGGGGGACAGATGTATAATTCACCCCTCCACTTT

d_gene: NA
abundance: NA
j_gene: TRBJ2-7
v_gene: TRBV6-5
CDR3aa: CASSLMGSEQYF
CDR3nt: TGTGCCAGCAGTTTGATGGGGTCCGAGCAGTACTTC

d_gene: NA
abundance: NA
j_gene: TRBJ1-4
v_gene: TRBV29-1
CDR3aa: CSAGPGGEKLFF
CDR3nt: TGCAGCGCCGGACCAGGTGGGGAAAAACTGTTTTTT

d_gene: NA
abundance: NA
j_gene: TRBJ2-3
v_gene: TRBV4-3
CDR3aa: CASSQEVGRWTDTQYF
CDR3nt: TGCGCCAGCAGCCAAGAGGTGGGACGATGGACAGATACGCAGTATTTT

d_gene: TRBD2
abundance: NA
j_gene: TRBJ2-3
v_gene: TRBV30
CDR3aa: CAWNEAGGDTQYF
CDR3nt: TGTGCCTGGAATGAGGCGGGAGGCGATACGCAGTATTTT

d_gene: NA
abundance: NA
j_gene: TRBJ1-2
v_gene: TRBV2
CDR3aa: CASTREGANYGYTF
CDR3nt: TGTGCCAGCACCCGAGAGGGGGCTAACTATGGCTACACCTTC

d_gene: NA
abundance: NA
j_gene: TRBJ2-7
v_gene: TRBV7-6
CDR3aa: CASSLGGFYEQYF
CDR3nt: TGTGCCAGCAGCTTGGGGGGCTTCTACGAGCAGTACTTC

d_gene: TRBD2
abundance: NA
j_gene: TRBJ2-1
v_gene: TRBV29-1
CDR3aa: CSVLLAGEYNEQFF
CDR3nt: TGCAGCGTGTTACTAGCGGGGGAGTACAATGAGCAGTTCTTC

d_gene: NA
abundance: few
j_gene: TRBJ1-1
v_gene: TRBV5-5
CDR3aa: CASNFPGGEAFF
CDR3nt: TGTGCCAGCAACTTCCCTGGGGGGGAAGCTTTCTTT

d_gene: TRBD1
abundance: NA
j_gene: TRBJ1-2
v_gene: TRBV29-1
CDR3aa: CSVRRDRPRGGFYGYTF
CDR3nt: TGCAGCGTACGCCGGGACAGGCCTCGAGGCGGGTTCTATGGCTACACCTTC

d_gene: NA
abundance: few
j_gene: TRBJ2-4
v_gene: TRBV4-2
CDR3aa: CASSQGRDDKNIQYF
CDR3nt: TGTGCCAGCAGCCAAGGTCGGGATGACAAAAACATTCAGTACTTC

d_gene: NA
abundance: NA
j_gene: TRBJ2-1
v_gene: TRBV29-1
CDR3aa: CSVVGLYNEQFF
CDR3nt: TGCAGCGTTGTAGGGCTCTACAATGAGCAGTTCTTC

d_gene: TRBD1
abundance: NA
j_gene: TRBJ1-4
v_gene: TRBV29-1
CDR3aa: CSVASQGAQELFF
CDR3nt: TGCAGCGTTGCGTCGCAGGGGGCGCAGGAACTGTTTTTT

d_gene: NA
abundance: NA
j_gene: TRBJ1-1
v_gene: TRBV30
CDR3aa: CAGQRAEYEAFF
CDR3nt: TGTGCCGGGCAAAGGGCGGAGTATGAAGCTTTCTTT

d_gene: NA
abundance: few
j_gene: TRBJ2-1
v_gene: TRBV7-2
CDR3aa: CASSLTEYNEQFF
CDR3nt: TGTGCCAGCAGCTTAACAGAGTACAATGAGCAGTTCTTC

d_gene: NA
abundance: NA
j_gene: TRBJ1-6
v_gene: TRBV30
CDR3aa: CAWNREGNSPLHF
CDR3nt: TGTGCCTGGAACAGGGAAGGAAATTCACCCCTCCACTTT

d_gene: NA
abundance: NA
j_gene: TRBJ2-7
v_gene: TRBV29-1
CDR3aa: CSVLAETYEQYF
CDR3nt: TGCAGCGTGTTAGCGGAAACCTACGAGCAGTACTTC

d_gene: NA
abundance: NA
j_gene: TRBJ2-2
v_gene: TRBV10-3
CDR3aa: CAISGDTGELFF
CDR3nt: TGTGCCATCAGTGGAGACACCGGGGAGCTGTTTTTT

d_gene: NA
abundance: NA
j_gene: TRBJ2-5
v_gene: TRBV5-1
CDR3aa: CASRADGHQETQYF
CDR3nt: TGCGCCAGCAGGGCGGATGGACACCAAGAGACCCAGTACTTC

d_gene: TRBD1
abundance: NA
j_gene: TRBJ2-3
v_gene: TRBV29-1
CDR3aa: CSVEVTGVVDTQYF
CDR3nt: TGCAGCGTTGAAGTAACAGGGGTGGTCGATACGCAGTATTTT

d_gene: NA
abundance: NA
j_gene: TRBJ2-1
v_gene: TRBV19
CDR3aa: CASSIPGSSYNEQFF
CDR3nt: TGTGCCAGTAGTATTCCAGGGAGCTCCTACAATGAGCAGTTCTTC

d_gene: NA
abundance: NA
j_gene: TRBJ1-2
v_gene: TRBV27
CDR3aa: CASSLYPTGNYGYTF
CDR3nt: TGTGCCAGCAGCCTATACCCAACAGGGAACTATGGCTACACCTTC

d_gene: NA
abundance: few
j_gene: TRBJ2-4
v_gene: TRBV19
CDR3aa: CASSIKSALNIQYF
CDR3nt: TGTGCCAGTAGTATTAAATCAGCTTTAAACATTCAGTACTTC

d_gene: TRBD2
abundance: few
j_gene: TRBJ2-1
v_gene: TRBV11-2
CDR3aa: CASSKQLGTSGGRGFF
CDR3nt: TGTGCCAGCAGCAAACAACTCGGGACTAGCGGGGGGCGTGGGTTCTTC

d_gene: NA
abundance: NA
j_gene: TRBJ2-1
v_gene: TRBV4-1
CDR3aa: CASSQGFAGQSSYNEQFF
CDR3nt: TGCGCCAGCAGCCAGGGTTTTGCCGGGCAAAGCTCCTACAATGAGCAGTTCTTC

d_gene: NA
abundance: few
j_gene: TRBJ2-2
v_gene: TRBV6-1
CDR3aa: CASSRSPGTGELFF
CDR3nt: TGTGCCAGCAGTCGAAGTCCAGGGACCGGGGAGCTGTTTTTT

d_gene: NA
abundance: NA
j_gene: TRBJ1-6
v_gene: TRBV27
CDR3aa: CASGESAGGGNSPLHF
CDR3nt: TGTGCCAGCGGGGAAAGTGCCGGGGGCGGAAATTCACCCCTCCACTTT